The clone carrying this TCR beta chain came up a few times. Clones were read by immunoSEQ multiplex PCR, and TCRdb kept only the in-frame ones, dropping some. The table lists 90,000 to 95,000 clones, almost 95% of them singletons. Germline lookup yields CDR1 MDHEN and CDR2 SYDVKM. CDR3 length equals 17 residues. Trimming removed 6 bases from V and 8 bases from J; junction bases left unmatched: 17. These data come from a study of T cell changes during pregnancy in multiple sclerosis. This specimen was peripheral blood, taken in the third trimester of pregnancy. The chain joins TRBV28 to TRBJ2-7, with 12 bases that match TRBD1. The TCR was taken from a female donor with multiple sclerosis, enrolled in a pregnancy study. CDR3 sequence reads: CASSLRGIGTGGGKQYF. In DNA, the CDR3 is TGTGCCAGCAGCCTGCGGGGCATCGGGACAGGGGGCGGGAAGCAGTACTTC.